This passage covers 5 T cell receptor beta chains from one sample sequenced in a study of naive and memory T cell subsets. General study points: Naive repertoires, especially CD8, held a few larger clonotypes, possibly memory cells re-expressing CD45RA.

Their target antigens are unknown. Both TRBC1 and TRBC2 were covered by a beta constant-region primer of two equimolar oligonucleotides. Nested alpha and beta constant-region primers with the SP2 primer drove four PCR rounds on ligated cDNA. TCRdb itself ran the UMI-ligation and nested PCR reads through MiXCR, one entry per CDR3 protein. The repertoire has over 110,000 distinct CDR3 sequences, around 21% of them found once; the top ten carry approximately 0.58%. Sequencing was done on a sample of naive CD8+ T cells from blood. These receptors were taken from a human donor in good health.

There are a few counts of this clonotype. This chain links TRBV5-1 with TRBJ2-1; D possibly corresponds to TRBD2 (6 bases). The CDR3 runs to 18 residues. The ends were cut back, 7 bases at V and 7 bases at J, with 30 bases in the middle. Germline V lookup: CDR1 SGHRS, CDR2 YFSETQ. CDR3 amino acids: CASGLWVRGEDGVNEQFF. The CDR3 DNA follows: TGCGCCAGCGGACTGTGGGTAAGAGGGGAGGACGGAGTGAATGAGCAGTTCTTC.

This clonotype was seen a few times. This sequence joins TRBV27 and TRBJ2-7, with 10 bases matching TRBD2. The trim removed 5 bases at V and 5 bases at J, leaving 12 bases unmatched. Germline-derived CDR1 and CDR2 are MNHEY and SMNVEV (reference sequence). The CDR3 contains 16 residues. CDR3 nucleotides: TGTGCCAGCAGTACCCTGGGGGCTAGCGGGAGCAACGAGCAGTACTTC. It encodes CASSTLGASGSNEQYF.

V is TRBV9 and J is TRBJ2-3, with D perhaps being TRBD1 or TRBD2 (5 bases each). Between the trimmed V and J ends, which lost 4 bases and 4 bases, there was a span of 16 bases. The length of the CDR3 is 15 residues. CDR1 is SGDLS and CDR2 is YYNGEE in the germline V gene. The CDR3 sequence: CASSPTGPTPDTQYF. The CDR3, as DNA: TGTGCCAGCAGCCCTACGGGACCGACCCCAGATACGCAGTATTTT.

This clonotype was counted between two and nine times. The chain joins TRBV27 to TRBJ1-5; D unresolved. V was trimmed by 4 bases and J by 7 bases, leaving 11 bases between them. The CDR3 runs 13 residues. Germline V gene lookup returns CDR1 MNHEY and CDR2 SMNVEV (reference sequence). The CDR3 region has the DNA TGTGCCAGCAGTTCTCATGGGAGACAGCCCCAGCATTTT. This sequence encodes CASSSHGRQPQHF.

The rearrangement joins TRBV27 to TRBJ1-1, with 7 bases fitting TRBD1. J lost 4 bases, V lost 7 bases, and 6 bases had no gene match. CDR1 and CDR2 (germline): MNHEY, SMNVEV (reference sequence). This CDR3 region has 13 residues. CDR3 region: CASTTGYGTEAFF. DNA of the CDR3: TGTGCCAGCACGACAGGGTACGGCACTGAAGCTTTCTTT.